The source of this T cell receptor (beta chain) is a study of regulatory T cells in long-lasting Graves disease. This clonotype was detected many times. Its antigen is unidentified. The time point denotes: newly diagnosed GD, antithyroid drugs for less than 3 months. Extracted RNA from PBMCs served as the source of the TCR library. Whole-study results and caveats: Fewer public clonotypes were shared by new patients (966) than by persistent patients (around 2,900).

Investigators prepared the TCR beta libraries by applying iRepertoire HTBI primers and Arm-PCR of CDR3 regions. Each CDR3 protein is one row after TCRdb ran MiXCR on the multiplex PCR reads. The table shows approximately 540,000 distinct CDR3 sequences, with around 13% occurring only once. These data were likewise used in another study, on T cells in Graves' hyperthyroidism and ophthalmopathy. This second study notes: The diagnoses drew upon clinical symptoms, serum thyroxine and TRAb, thyroid ultrasound and orbital computed tomography.

This material consisted of peripheral blood mononuclear cells (PBMCs), taken at new diagnosis, from a patient treated with antithyroid drugs. The TCR comes from a woman in her thirties with Graves disease.

The CDR3 DNA sequence: TGTGCCAGCAGTTTATTGGGGGGTTTGGGGGAAAAACTGTTTTTT. Amino acids: CASSLLGGLGEKLFF. The chain combines TRBV28 with TRBJ1-4, with D tentatively TRBD1 (5 bases). The germline gives CDR1 MDHEN, CDR2 SYDVKM. The V end was cut by 1 base, the J end by 8 bases, with 14 bases between. The CDR3 totals 15 residues.